The sequence of this T cell receptor beta chain was determined in a study of T-cell memory formation after mild COVID-19 (dated by TCRdb to about 2021). For the wider study: TCR sequence clusters from the two donors were found to be largely donor specific. T-cell clones expanding and contracting after mild COVID-19 in two donors were tracked by longitudinal TCRalpha and TCRbeta repertoire sequencing. Two young, previously healthy adult volunteers made up the cohort, one male and one female.

Study-level results and caveats: The study included only a couple of mild cases, and larger cohorts that include severe cases with pre-infection samples were judged to be necessary. From day 15 to 85, contracting clones showed balanced CD4/CD8 phenotypes, whereas a second wave of clones that expanded from day 15 to 37 leaned towards CD4+. The detection of some responding clones in pre-infection memory suggests that pre-existing cross-reactive memory T cells joined the SARS-CoV-2 response. The second-wave clones that peaked on day 37 were not confirmed to be SARS-CoV-2 specific. Contracting CD4+ clones appeared mostly in the CM and EM memory subsets, whereas CD8+ clones were enriched in EMRA.

The instrument given in TCRdb is Illumina NovaSeq 6000. TCRalpha and TCRbeta cDNA libraries were built by 5'RACE with constant-segment primers, adding sample barcodes and unique molecular identifiers. RNA was extracted from every sample with Trizol reagent. The libraries were amplified in two PCR steps, and the second step added a second sample barcode and Illumina TruSeq adapters. Sequencing of libraries was performed on an Illumina NovaSeq with 2 x 150 bp paired-end reads. Regarding the original processing steps: Demultiplexing of reads and collapsing into UMI-guided consensus sequences were performed with migec v1.2.7. Using mixcr v2.1.11, the UMI consensuses were aligned to TRA and TRB V and J templates and assembled into clonotypes. Expanded or contracted clonotypes were those called significant by both edgeR and NoisET, with noise models trained on biological replicates. For edgeR calls, a false discovery rate-adjusted p below 0.01 and a log2 fold-change threshold of 1 were applied. As an exploratory analysis of dynamics, max-normalized trajectories of the 1000 most abundant clonotypes were examined by PCA with hierarchical clustering. Separately sequenced CD4+ and CD8+ repertoires were used to assign a CD4 or CD8 phenotype to each responding clone. TCRdb trimmed public reads at Q25 via fastp, called clones via MiXCR and kept in-frame beta chains. Here each entry gathers all rows of one CDR3 protein and keeps the most common genes and DNA. The V and J calls reflect TCRdb's pipeline rather than the authors' work. A total of more than 250,000 distinct CDR3 sequences appear in this sample, about a sixth of them only once. The ten largest clones add up to roughly 21% of the sample.

Ficoll-Paque density gradient centrifugation was used to isolate PBMCs. There are many counts of this clonotype. Its antigen target is currently unknown. No much larger clone exists at a distance of one base, and base qualities are not known. Material for sequencing was PBMCs or a T cell subset sorted from them (not recorded which). This sequence originates from a man aged 18 to 30 who had mild COVID-19 (a few samples of this study predate the infection). The sample titles of this study are shuffled in the database, so cell type and time point are left out; the donor was told from shared clones.

The bases are TGCGCCAGCAGCCAAGATACCGGACTGGTATACTATGGCTACACCTTC. It translates to CASSQDTGLVYYGYTF. Recombination connected TRBV4-1 to TRBJ1-2; the D gene is unclear. CDR1 and CDR2 were assigned from the germline V gene as MGHRA and YSYEKL. V is clipped by 0 bases and J by 3 bases, and the sequence between their germline boundaries is 14 bases long. Taken from cysteine to phenylalanine, the CDR3 has 16 residues. Only the CDR3 DNA is retained, 48 bases long and in frame from the first base.